What follows are 30 T cell receptor beta chains derived from one specimen sequenced in a study of blood T cell repertoires in COVID-19. The method was immunoSEQ multiplex PCR; TCRdb's version includes in-frame clones alone and lacks a portion of them. The profile shows approximately 220,000 clones, around 82% of them singletons. What was sequenced was PBMCs or T cells enriched from blood (not recorded which). The receptors originated from a woman aged 50 to 65 who had been exposed to COVID-19.

The V call is TRBV5-1, the J call TRBJ2-5; 8 nucleotides match TRBD2. The CDR3 is 15 residues long. J lost 3 bases, V lost 4 bases, and 8 bases had no gene match. Germline V gene data show CDR1 as SGHRS and CDR2 as YFSETQ. The CDR3 loop reads CASSQGTRGEETQYF. CDR3 in DNA: TGCGCCAGCAGCCAGGGGACTAGGGGGGAAGAGACCCAGTACTTC.

The chain is built from TRBV7-2 and TRBJ1-6, with TRBD1 matching 9 bases. Germline-derived CDR1 and CDR2 are SGHTA and FQGNSA. The length of the CDR3 is 16 residues. V was pared by 2 bases and J by 7 bases, with 6 bases of the junction left unmatched. The CDR3 nucleotides read TGTGCCAGCAGCTTACTATTGGGACAGGGAAATTCACCCCTCCACTTT. Protein sequence: CASSLLLGQGNSPLHF.

This rearrangement joins TRBV27 to TRBJ2-3; 8 bases are a match to TRBD1. CDR1 and CDR2 from the germline V gene are MNHEY and SMNVEV (reference sequence). J was trimmed by 10 bases and V by 5 bases; bases with no gene match: 8. There are 13 residues in the CDR3. The CDR3 DNA is TGTGCCAGCAGTGCCTCGGACAGGGTTCCGCAGTATTTT. The encoded protein is CASSASDRVPQYF.

This rearrangement joins TRBV5-6 to TRBJ1-3, with TRBD1 matching 8 bases. CDR1 is SGHDT, CDR2 YYEEEE, per germline. The CDR3 spans 15 residues. V gave up 3 bases and J gave up 1 base; unmatched junction bases: 3. In DNA form, the CDR3 reads TGTGCCAGCAGCTCCAGGACAGGGTCTGGAAACACCATATATTTT. Protein product: CASSSRTGSGNTIYF.

The chain joins TRBV5-5 to TRBJ2-2; TRBD2 matches at 11 bases. With 0 bases clipped from V and 4 bases from J, the junction kept 2 bases outside the gene matches. There are 16 residues in the CDR3. Germline-derived CDR1 and CDR2 are SGHKS and YYEKEE (reference sequence). The CDR3, as DNA: TGTGCCAGCAGCTTGGCGGGACTAGCGGTCACCGGGGAGCTGTTTTTT. Translated, it gives CASSLAGLAVTGELFF. Full variable domain (missing parts from reference TRBV5-5 and TRBJ2-2): DAGVTQSPTHLIKTRGQQVTLRCSPISGHKSVSWYQQVLGQGPQFIFQYYEKEERGRGNFPDRFSARQFPNYSSELNVNALLLGDSALYLCASSLAGLAVTGELFFGEGSRLTVL.

The chain carries TRBV5-8 and TRBJ1-6; no clear D. The ends were cut back, 2 bases at V and 9 bases at J, with 6 bases in the middle. Per the germline V gene, CDR1 is SGHTS and CDR2 is YDEGEE. This CDR3 spans 12 amino acids. Written as DNA, the CDR3 is TGTGCCAGCAGCTTAAAGCCTTCACCCCTCCACTTT. Protein sequence: CASSLKPSPLHF.

The chain has TRBV5-6 and TRBJ1-1; tentatively, D is TRBD1 (6 bases). The CDR3 runs to 14 residues. Germline values: CDR1 SGHDT, CDR2 YYEEEE. V lost 2 bases and J 6 bases, leaving 14 bases between the germline ends. The CDR3 spells CASSFGQPGAEAFF. CDR3 nucleotide sequence: TGTGCCAGCAGCTTCGGACAGCCCGGCGCTGAAGCTTTCTTT.

The J gene is TRBJ1-2, the V gene TRBV15; maybe TRBD1 (6 bases). In germline, CDR1 is LNHNV, CDR2 YYDKDF (reference sequence). CDR3 length: 13 amino acids. V was pared by 3 bases and J by 7 bases, with 12 bases between. This CDR3 reads CATSRGRQVGYTF. Here the CDR3 DNA reads TGTGCCACCAGCAGGGGGAGACAGGTTGGCTACACCTTC.

The chain links TRBV7-8 to TRBJ2-7, with D perhaps TRBD1 (5 bases). V lost 2 bases to trimming and J lost 5 bases, with 10 bases between them. Germline lookup yields CDR1 SGHVS and CDR2 FQNEAQ. This CDR3 has 13 residues. The CDR3 DNA follows: TGTGCCAGCAGCTTATCAGGGAACCACGAGCAGTACTTC. It specifies CASSLSGNHEQYF.

The rearrangement joins TRBV25-1 to TRBJ2-7; 9 bases agree with TRBD1. Trimming at V came to 5 bases and at J to 6 bases, leaving 8 bases not matched to a gene. This CDR3 is built from 14 residues. Germline V gives CDR1 MGHDK, CDR2 SYGVNS. The CDR3 spells CASSNRGPLGEQYF. CDR3 bases: TGTGCCAGCAGTAACAGGGGGCCCCTGGGCGAGCAGTACTTC.

The chain carries TRBV4-2 and TRBJ2-3; a possible D gene is TRBD2 (6 bases). Trimming stripped 4 bases from V and 4 bases from J, with 12 bases between. Germline lookup yields CDR1 LGHNA and CDR2 YNFKEQ. This CDR3 is built from 14 residues. CDR3 sequence: CASSPRLGADTQYF. For the CDR3, the DNA is TGTGCCAGCAGCCCCCGACTAGGTGCAGATACGCAGTATTTT.

The chain uses TRBV10-2 and TRBJ2-7; TRBD1 matches at 7 bases. The germline V gene encodes CDR1 WSHSY and CDR2 SAAADI. Trimming took 6 bases from V and 0 from J; bases not matched to a gene: 2. This CDR3 spans 13 amino acids. The CDR3: CASSGDSSYEQYF. The CDR3 DNA follows: TGCGCCAGCAGCGGGGACAGCTCCTACGAGCAGTACTTC.

This clone was found a few times. This sequence joins TRBV5-6 and TRBJ2-5; no definite D call. V was trimmed by 6 bases and J by 4 bases, leaving 13 bases between them. Germline lookup yields CDR1 SGHDT and CDR2 YYEEEE. The CDR3 is 13 residues long. This CDR3 is CASTSTIRETQYF. CDR3 coding DNA: TGTGCCAGCACCTCGACAATCAGAGAGACCCAGTACTTC.

A word on this clone: Other DNA sequences within the sample encode an identical CDR3. This rearrangement joins TRBV4-2 to TRBJ1-2; D gene uncertain. The germline V gene encodes CDR1 LGHNA and CDR2 YNFKEQ. The CDR3 has 14 residues. Trimming took off 3 bases at V and 4 bases at J, with 12 bases between the two ends. CDR3 residues: CASSQEIVGYGYTF. As DNA, the CDR3 is TGTGCCAGCAGCCAGGAGATAGTTGGCTATGGCTACACCTTC.

The chain links TRBV14 to TRBJ2-5; TRBD1 agrees at 8 bases. CDR3 length: 17 residues. Germline CDR1 is SGHDN and CDR2 is FVKESK. Unmatched junction bases numbered 11, after V lost 2 bases and J lost 3 bases. CDR3 DNA sequence: TGTGCCAGCAGCCAAAAGAGGGGGGACAGGCAAAAAGAGACCCAGTACTTC. Its translation is CASSQKRGDRQKETQYF. The full variable domain, rest sourced from reference TRBV14 and TRBJ2-5, is EAGVTQFPSHSVIEKGQTVTLRCDPISGHDNLYWYRRVMGKEIKFLLHFVKESKQDESGMPNNRFLAERTGGTYSTLKVQPAELEDSGVYFCASSQKRGDRQKETQYFGPGTRLLVL.

V is TRBV5-1 and J is TRBJ2-2; tentatively, D is TRBD2 (5 bases). The CDR3 covers 16 residues. Germline V CDR1 and CDR2: SGHRS, YFSETQ. Trimming stripped 0 bases from V and 2 bases from J, with 11 bases between. The CDR3 protein is CASSLGRLANTGELFF. For the CDR3, the DNA is TGCGCCAGCAGCTTGGGTAGGCTAGCTAACACCGGGGAGCTGTTTTTT.

This chain links TRBV2 with TRBJ2-7, with D hard to call. Trimming pared 3 bases from V and 3 bases from J, leaving 6 bases between. This CDR3 is 12 amino acids long. Germline CDR1 SNHLY, CDR2 FYNNEI. The DNA for the CDR3 is TGTGCCAGCAGTGATCCCCTCTACGAGCAGTACTTC. It yields the protein CASSDPLYEQYF.

The chain combines TRBV2 with TRBJ2-3; 13 nucleotides line up with TRBD2. The V gene's germline CDR1 is SNHLY and CDR2 FYNNEI. Trimming took 6 bases from V and 5 from J; bases not matched to a gene: 8. The CDR3 extends over 16 amino acids. DNA for the CDR3: TGTGCCAGCAGCCTACTAGCGGGGGGGCTCAAAGATACGCAGTATTTT. This sequence encodes CASSLLAGGLKDTQYF.

The gene calls are TRBV12-3 or TRBV12-4 and TRBJ2-7; D might be TRBD2 (5 bases). This CDR3 is 13 amino acids long. V lost 0 bases to trimming and J lost 6 bases, with 9 bases between them. CDR3 residues: CASSLAPGSEQYF. The CDR3 DNA reads as TGTGCCAGCAGTTTAGCGCCGGGATCCGAGCAGTACTTC.

The CDR3 coding sequence is TGTGCCAGCAGCTCGGAGAGGGCAAAGAGTTCACCCCTCCACTTT. This gives the protein CASSSERAKSSPLHF. The V call is TRBV5-4, the J call TRBJ1-6, with D uncertain. Looked up from germline, CDR1 is SGHNT and CDR2 is YYREEE (reference sequence). The length of the CDR3 is 15 residues. Between the trimmed V and J ends, which lost 3 bases and 9 bases, there was a span of 16 bases. The full variable domain, its missing parts supplied by reference TRBV5-4 and TRBJ1-6, is ETGVTQSPTHLIKTRGQQVTLRCSSQSGHNTVSWYQQALGQGPQFIFQYYREEENGRGNFPPRFSGLQFPNYSSELNVNALELDDSALYLCASSSERAKSSPLHFGNGTRLTVT.

This chain joins TRBV14 and TRBJ1-4; 11 nucleotides match TRBD1. There are 17 residues in the CDR3. In germline, CDR1 is SGHDN, CDR2 FVKESK. The V and J ends lost 4 bases and 4 bases, in that order; junction bases with no gene match: 8. The DNA for the CDR3 is TGTGCCAGCAGCCGGACAGGGGGCCCATGGGGTAATGAAAAACTGTTTTTT. This encodes CASSRTGGPWGNEKLFF.

The chain employs TRBV9 and TRBJ1-1, with 7 bases identical to TRBD1. The CDR3 covers 16 residues. Germline CDR1 SGDLS, CDR2 YYNGEE. The junction had 12 bases not matched to a gene; V was cut back by 3 bases and J by 4 bases. In DNA, the CDR3 is TGTGCCAGCAGCGGAAGAACAGGGGCGGGATTCACTGAAGCTTTCTTT. Its translation: CASSGRTGAGFTEAFF.

J is TRBJ1-5 and V is TRBV24-1; D remains unclear. This CDR3 has 13 amino acids. Trimming pared 3 bases from V and 7 bases from J, leaving 9 bases between. The V gene's germline CDR1 is KGHDR and CDR2 SFDVKD. The CDR3 region has the DNA TGTGCCACCAGTGATAATGCCGGGCAGCCCCAGCATTTT. Translation gives CATSDNAGQPQHF.

The CDR3 region is CAFRLAPNGDTQYF. The CDR3 coding sequence is TGTGCCTTTCGACTAGCTCCTAATGGGGATACGCAGTATTTT. The rearrangement uses TRBV10-3 and TRBJ2-3, with TRBD2 identical over 7 bases. Per the germline V gene, CDR1 is ENHRY and CDR2 is SYGVKD. The CDR3 is made up of 14 amino acids. The ends lost 11 bases at V and 6 bases at J; junction bases unmatched: 14.

This clone was recorded once. The chain joins TRBV5-1 to TRBJ2-5; a weak D match, TRBD2 (6 bases). CDR1 is SGHRS and CDR2 is YFSETQ in the germline V gene. The CDR3 is made up of 14 amino acids. Deletions cut 2 bases from V and 4 bases from J, with 12 bases between. The CDR3 sequence: CASSLNAGSETQYF. CDR3 sequence (DNA): TGCGCCAGCAGCTTAAATGCGGGGTCAGAGACCCAGTACTTC.

The chain links TRBV10-3 to TRBJ1-1, with 12 positions matching TRBD1. Germline V gene sequence: CDR1 ENHRY, CDR2 SYGVKD. CDR3 length: 17 residues. V shed 3 bases and J 1 base; nucleotides not matched to a gene: 6. CDR3 in amino acids: CAISEGTGGFGNTEAFF. In DNA form, the CDR3 reads TGTGCCATCAGTGAAGGGACAGGGGGCTTTGGGAACACTGAAGCTTTCTTT.

The chain has TRBV6-1 and TRBJ1-3; D not certain. V was cut by 2 bases and J by 4 bases, with 15 bases left in between. Germline loops: CDR1 MNHNS, CDR2 SASEGT. The CDR3 has 16 amino acids. This CDR3 reads CASSESGPGGGNTIYF. The DNA of the CDR3 is TGTGCCAGCAGTGAATCTGGGCCAGGAGGGGGAAACACCATATATTTT.

The chain combines TRBV19 with TRBJ1-5, with 7 bases that match TRBD1. Germline CDR1 is LNHDA and CDR2 is SQIVND (reference sequence). Losses at the gene ends were 5 bases for V and 1 base for J; bases not matched to a gene: 14. The CDR3 covers 18 residues. Here the CDR3 DNA reads TGTGCCAGTAGTCCGTTAAGACAGGGCCGGAGGAGCAATCAGCCCCAGCATTTT. This codes for CASSPLRQGRRSNQPQHF.

This clone was observed once. This chain uses TRBV5-1 with TRBJ1-4; maybe TRBD1 (6 bases). Trimming removed 5 bases at V and 8 bases at J, with 16 bases between. The CDR3 has 14 amino acids. The germline gives CDR1 SGHRS, CDR2 YFSETQ. The CDR3, as DNA: TGCGCCAGCAGGGTACAGGGTGTAGGGGAAAAACTGTTTTTT. This sequence encodes CASRVQGVGEKLFF.

This clone has more than one count but fewer than ten. CDR3 protein: CASSPRLSQGRGSYEQYF. The DNA of the CDR3 is TGTGCCAGCTCACCACGCTTGTCGCAGGGTCGAGGAAGCTACGAGCAGTACTTC. This chain connects TRBV18 to TRBJ2-7, with a tentative D call TRBD1 (5 bases). Trimming left V 1 base short and J 3 bases short, with 22 bases between. The CDR3 is 18 amino acids. Looked up from germline, CDR1 is KGHSH and CDR2 is LQKENI.